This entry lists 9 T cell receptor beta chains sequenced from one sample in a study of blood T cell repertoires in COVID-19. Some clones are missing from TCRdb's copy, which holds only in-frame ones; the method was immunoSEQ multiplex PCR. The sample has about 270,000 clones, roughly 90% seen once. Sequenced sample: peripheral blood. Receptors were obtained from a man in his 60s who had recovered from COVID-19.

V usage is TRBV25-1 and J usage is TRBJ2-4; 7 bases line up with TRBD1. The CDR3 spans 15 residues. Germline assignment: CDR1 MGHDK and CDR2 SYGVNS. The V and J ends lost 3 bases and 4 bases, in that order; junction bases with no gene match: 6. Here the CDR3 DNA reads TGTGCCAGCAGTGAGACAGGGCCTCGTAAAAACATTCAGTACTTC. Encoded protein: CASSETGPRKNIQYF.

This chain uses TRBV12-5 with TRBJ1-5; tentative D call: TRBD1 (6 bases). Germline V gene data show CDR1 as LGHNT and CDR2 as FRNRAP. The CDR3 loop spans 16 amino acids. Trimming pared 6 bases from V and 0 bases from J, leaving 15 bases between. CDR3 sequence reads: CASGRGQPYSNQPQHF. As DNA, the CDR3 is TGTGCTAGTGGCCGAGGACAGCCGTATAGCAATCAGCCCCAGCATTTT.

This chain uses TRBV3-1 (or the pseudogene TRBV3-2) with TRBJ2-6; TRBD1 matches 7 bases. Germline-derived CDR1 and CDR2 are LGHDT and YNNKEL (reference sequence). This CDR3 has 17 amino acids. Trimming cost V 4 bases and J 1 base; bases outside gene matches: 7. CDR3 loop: CASSRTDRVSGANVLTF. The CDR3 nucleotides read TGTGCCAGCAGCCGGACCGACAGGGTATCTGGGGCCAACGTCCTGACTTTC.

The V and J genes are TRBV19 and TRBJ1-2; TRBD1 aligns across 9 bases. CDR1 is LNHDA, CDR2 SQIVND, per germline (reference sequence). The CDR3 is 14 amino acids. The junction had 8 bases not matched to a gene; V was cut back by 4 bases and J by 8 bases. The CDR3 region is CASSTRDRVEGYTF. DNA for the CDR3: TGTGCCAGTAGTACTCGGGACAGGGTTGAAGGCTACACCTTC.

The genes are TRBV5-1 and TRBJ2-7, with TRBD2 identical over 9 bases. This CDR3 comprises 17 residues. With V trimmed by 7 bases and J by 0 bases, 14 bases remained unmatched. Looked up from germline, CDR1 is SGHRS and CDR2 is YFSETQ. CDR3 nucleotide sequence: TGCGCCAGCTCCGGGGCTAGCGGGGATTTACTCTCCTACGAGCAGTACTTC. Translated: CASSGASGDLLSYEQYF.

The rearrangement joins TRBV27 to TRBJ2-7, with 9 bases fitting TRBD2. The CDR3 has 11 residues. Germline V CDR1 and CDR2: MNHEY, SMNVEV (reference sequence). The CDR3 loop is CVAGETYEQYF. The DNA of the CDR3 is TGTGTAGCGGGGGAGACCTACGAGCAGTACTTC.

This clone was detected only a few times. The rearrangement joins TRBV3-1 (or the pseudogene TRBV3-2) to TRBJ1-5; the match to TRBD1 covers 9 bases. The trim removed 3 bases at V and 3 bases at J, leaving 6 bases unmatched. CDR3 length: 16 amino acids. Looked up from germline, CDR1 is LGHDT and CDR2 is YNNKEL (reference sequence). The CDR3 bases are TGTGCCAGCAGCCACCGACAGGGGGTATACAATCAGCCCCAGCATTTT. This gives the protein CASSHRQGVYNQPQHF.

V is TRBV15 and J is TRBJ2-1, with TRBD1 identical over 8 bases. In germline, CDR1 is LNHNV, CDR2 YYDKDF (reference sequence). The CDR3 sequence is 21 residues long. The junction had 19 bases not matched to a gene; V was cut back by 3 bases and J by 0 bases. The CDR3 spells CATSRDSPGQDRSGSYNEQFF. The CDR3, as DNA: TGTGCCACCAGCAGGGACTCACCGGGACAGGATAGGAGTGGCTCCTACAATGAGCAGTTCTTC.

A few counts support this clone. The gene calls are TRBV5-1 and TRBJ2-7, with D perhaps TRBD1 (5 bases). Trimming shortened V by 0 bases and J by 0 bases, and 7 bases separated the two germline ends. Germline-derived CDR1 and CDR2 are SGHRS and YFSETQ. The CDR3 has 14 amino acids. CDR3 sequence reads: CASSLARDSYEQYF. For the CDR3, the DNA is TGCGCCAGCAGCTTGGCCAGGGACTCCTACGAGCAGTACTTC.